A single sample is the source of the 5 T cell receptor beta chains below, sequenced in a study of blood T cell repertoires in COVID-19. Produced via immunoSEQ multiplex PCR; TCRdb's table is partial and in-frame only. This sample has about 380,000 clones, with 85% found just once. Sequenced input: peripheral blood. The receptors come from a woman aged 18-30 years with acute or convalescent COVID-19.

This chain links TRBV9 with TRBJ1-3; 8 bases are a match to TRBD1. The CDR3 length is 13 residues. CDR1 is SGDLS and CDR2 is YYNGEE in the germline V gene. V shed 6 bases, J shed 7 bases, and the junction held 6 bases outside the gene matches. The CDR3 nucleotides read TGTGCCAGCAAGGACAGGGAGCGGAACACCATATATTTT. Residues: CASKDRERNTIYF.

The V and J genes are TRBV24-1 and TRBJ2-1; D perhaps matches TRBD2 (5 bases). The CDR3 has 16 residues. Trimming cost V 1 base and J 0 bases, with 9 bases left between them. Germline CDR1 KGHDR, CDR2 SFDVKD. For the CDR3, the DNA is TGTGCCACCAGTGATTTAATGGGGAGCTCCTACAATGAGCAGTTCTTC. Its translation: CATSDLMGSSYNEQFF.

The table lists this clone with a few counts. V usage is TRBV2 and J usage is TRBJ1-6; TRBD1 agrees at 7 bases. The CDR3 runs 16 residues. In germline, CDR1 is SNHLY, CDR2 FYNNEI. V shed 5 bases, J shed 4 bases, and the junction held 8 bases outside the gene matches. In DNA form, the CDR3 reads TGTGCCAGCAGTCCTCCGTTGACAGGGTATAATTCACCCCTCCACTTT. It codes for CASSPPLTGYNSPLHF.

This clone came up a few times. This chain links TRBV28 with TRBJ1-2; 10 nucleotides line up with TRBD1. Germline V gives CDR1 MDHEN, CDR2 SYDVKM. Trimming cost V 5 bases and J 7 bases; bases outside gene matches: 13. The CDR3 runs 16 residues. The CDR3 loop is CASSQGGGQGLGGYTF. CDR3 nucleotide sequence: TGTGCCAGCAGTCAAGGCGGGGGACAGGGGTTGGGTGGCTACACCTTC.

The chain employs TRBV5-4 and TRBJ2-7, with D perhaps TRBD2 (6 bases). The germline V gene encodes CDR1 SGHNT and CDR2 YYREEE (reference sequence). Trimming pared 4 bases from V and 3 bases from J, leaving 14 bases between. This CDR3 is 14 amino acids long. This chain's CDR3 is CASSLPAEGYEQYF. The DNA of the CDR3 is TGTGCCAGCAGCCTCCCGGCGGAGGGCTACGAGCAGTACTTC. The full variable domain, with the rest looked up from reference TRBV5-4 and TRBJ2-7, is ETGVTQSPTHLIKTRGQQVTLRCSSQSGHNTVSWYQQALGQGPQFIFQYYREEENGRGNFPPRFSGLQFPNYSSELNVNALELDDSALYLCASSLPAEGYEQYFGPGTRLTVT.